Sequencing of this TCR beta chain was carried out in a study of control samples from healthy donors and cancer patients. V was pared by 6 bases and J by 7 bases, with 5 bases of the junction left unmatched. The CDR3 spans 14 residues. Germline V gene sequence: CDR1 SNHLY, CDR2 FYNNEI. Profiling relied on immunoSEQ multiplex PCR, and the TCRdb table lists in-frame clones only, not all of them. The table lists more than 100,000 clones, roughly 90% of them singletons. The chain employs TRBV2 and TRBJ2-2, with 10 bases that match TRBD1. Source material: PBMCs. The sequence was collected from a man between 60 and 70 years old with lung cancer. DNA for the CDR3: TGTGCCAGCAGCCGACAGGGGGCGGTCGGGGAGCTGTTTTTT. The encoded protein is CASSRQGAVGELFF.